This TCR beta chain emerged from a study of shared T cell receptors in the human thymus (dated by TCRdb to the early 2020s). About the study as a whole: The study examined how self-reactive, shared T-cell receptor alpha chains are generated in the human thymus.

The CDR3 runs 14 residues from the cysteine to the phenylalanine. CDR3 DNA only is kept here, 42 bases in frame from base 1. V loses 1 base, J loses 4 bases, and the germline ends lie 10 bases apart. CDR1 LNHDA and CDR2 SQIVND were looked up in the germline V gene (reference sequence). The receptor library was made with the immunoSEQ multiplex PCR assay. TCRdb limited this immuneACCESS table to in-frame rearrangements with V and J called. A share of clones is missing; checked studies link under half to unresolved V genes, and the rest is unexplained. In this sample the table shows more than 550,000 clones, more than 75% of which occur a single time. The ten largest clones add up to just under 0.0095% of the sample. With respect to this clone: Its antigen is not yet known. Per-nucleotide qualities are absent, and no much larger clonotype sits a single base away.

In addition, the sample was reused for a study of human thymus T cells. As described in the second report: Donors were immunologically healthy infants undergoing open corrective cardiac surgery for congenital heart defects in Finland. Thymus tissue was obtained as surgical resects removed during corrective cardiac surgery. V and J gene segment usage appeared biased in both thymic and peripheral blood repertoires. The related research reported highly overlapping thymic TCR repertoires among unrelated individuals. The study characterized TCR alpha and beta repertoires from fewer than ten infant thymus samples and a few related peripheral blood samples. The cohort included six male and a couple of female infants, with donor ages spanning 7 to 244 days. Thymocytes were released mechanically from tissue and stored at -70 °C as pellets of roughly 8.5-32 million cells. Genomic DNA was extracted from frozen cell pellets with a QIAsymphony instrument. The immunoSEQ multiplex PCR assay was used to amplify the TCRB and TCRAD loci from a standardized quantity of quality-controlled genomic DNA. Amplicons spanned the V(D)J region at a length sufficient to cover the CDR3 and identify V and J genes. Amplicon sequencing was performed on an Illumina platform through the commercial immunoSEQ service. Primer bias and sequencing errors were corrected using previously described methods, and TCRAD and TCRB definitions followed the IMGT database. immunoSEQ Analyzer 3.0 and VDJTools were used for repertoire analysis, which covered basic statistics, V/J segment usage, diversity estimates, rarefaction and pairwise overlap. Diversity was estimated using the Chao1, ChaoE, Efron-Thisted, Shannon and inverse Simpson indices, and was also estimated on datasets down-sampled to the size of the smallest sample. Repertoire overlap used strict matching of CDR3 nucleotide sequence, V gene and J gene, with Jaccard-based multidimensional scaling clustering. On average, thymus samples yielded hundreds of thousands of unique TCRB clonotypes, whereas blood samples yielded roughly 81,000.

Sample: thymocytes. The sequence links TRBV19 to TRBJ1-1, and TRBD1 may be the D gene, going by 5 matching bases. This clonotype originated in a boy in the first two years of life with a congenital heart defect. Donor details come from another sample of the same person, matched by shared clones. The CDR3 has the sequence CASSIGAGPTEAFF. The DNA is TGTGCCAGTAGTATAGGCGCAGGGCCCACTGAAGCTTTCTTT.